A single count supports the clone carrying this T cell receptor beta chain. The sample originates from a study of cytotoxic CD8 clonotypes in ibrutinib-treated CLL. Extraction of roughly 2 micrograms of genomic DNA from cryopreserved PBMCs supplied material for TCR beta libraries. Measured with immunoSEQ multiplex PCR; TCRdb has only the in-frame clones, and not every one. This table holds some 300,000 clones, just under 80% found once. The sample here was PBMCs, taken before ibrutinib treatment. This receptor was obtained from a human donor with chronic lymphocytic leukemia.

CDR3 loop: CAWSVRAGLNYGYTF. The DNA of the CDR3 is TGTGCCTGGAGTGTACGGGCAGGGCTCAACTATGGCTACACCTTC. The rearrangement uses TRBV30 and TRBJ1-2; weak D call: TRBD1 (5 bases). The CDR3 runs 15 residues. Deletions cut 0 bases from V and 2 bases from J, with 13 bases between. Germline values: CDR1 GTSNPN, CDR2 SVGIG (reference sequence).